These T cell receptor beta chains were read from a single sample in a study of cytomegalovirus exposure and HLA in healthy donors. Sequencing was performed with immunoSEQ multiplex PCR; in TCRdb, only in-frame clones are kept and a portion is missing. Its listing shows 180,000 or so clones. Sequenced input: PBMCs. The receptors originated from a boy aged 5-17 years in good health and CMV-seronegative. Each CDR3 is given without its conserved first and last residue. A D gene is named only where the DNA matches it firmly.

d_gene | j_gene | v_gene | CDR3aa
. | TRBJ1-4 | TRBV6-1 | ASRRATNEKLF
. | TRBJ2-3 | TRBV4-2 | ASSQDRGQGTDTQY
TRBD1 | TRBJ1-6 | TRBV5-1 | ATNSGTGHSPLH
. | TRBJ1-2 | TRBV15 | ATSRDRSRGDYGYT
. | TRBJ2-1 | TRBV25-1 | ASSERGMPYNEQF
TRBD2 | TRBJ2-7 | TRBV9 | ASSVDLSGLAY
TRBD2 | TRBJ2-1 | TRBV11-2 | ASSLGGGYNEQF
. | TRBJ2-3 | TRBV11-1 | ASSPGQMAEDTQY
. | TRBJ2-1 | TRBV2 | ASSDMLLSGTNEQF
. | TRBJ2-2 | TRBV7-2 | ASSSRGNRELF
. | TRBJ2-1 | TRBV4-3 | ASSQEVAGSYNEQF
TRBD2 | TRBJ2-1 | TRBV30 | AWRLSGGYNEQF
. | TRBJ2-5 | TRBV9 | ASSVATSPGGTQY
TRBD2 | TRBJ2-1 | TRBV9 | ASSVVTSGGEQF
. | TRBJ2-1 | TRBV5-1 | ASSFTRDKGADEQF
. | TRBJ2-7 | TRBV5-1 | ASSSVGGQYEQY
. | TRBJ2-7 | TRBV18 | ASSPAGREQY
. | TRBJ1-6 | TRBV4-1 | ASSQVGQGLH
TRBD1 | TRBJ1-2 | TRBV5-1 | ASSQTTGGPGGYT
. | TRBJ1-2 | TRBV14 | ASSQDQAKYT
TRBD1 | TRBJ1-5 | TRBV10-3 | AIGDRASNQPQH
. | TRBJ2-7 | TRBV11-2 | ASSLGPGKLYEQY
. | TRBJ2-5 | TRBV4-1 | ASSQVKVGRGGAQETQY
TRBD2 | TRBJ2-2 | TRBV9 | ASSVQAGAANTGELF
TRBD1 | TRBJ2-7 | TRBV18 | ASSPPNTPDRGGEQY
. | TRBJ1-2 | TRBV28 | ASSLGNYGYT
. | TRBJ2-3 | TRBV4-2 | ASSQGPEQQY
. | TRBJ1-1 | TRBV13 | ASSLSPGSEAF
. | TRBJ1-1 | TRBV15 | ATSRQYMNTEAF
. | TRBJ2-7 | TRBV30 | AWSSTYEQY
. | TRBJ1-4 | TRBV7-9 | ASSFRLGQKNEKLF
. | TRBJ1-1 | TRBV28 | ASSKIYTEAF
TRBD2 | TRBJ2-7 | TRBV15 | ATSMPGEGSSYEQY
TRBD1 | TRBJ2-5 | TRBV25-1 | ASSGSGTGVGETQY
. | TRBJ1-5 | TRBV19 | ASSISGNQPQH
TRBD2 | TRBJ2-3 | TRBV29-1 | SDGLATDTQY
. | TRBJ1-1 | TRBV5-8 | ASSLTGMNTEAF
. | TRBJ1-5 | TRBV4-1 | ASAPGTPNQPQH
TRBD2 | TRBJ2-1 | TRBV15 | ATSLGSGGLRREQF
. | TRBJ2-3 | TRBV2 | ASRVTEDTQY
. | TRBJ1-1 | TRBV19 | ASSQNTEAF
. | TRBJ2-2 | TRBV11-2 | ASRPVRTGELF
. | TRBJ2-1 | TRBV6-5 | ASSKNQGNEQF
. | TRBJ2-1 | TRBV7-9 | ASSSTGNEQF
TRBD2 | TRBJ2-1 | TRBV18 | ASSASGTTSYNEQF